This TCR beta chain was identified in a study of Ad26.COV2.S vaccination and SARS-CoV-2 variants. Study information: Administration of Ad26.COV2.S was intramuscular, either once or twice 56 days apart.

The CDR3 totals 12 residues. Trimming removed 6 bases from V and 0 bases from J, with 6 bases in between. CDR1 is LNHDA, CDR2 SQIVND, per germline (reference sequence). This clone has just a few counts. As yet, its antigen is unknown. Sequenced by immunoSEQ multiplex PCR; TCRdb stores in-frame clones only, minus some. The sample yields approximately 480,000 clones, around 85% seen once. Study-level findings and limits: Vaccinees displayed broader spike-specific TCR repertoires than placebo recipients.

Treatment indicated: about 20 received Ad26.COV2.S at low or high dose, single or two shots; 5 received placebo; per-sample allocation not given. Following the first vaccine or placebo injection, samples were taken on day 63. Boston supplied an adult donor aged 18-55 years. Expression of Wuhan-strain SARS-CoV-2 spike came from the Ad26 vector that formed the vaccine. The V call is TRBV19, the J call TRBJ2-7; D remains ambiguous. The receptor comes from a person between 18 and 60 years old who received the Ad26.COV2.S COVID-19 vaccine or a placebo. The sequencing used peripheral blood, collected in a trial of Ad26.COV2.S vaccine versus placebo. This chain's CDR3 is CASRSGSYEQYF. Written as DNA, the CDR3 is TGTGCCAGTAGATCCGGCTCCTACGAGCAGTACTTC.